This TCR beta chain was sequenced in a study of a mutant IDH1 vaccine in newly diagnosed glioma. For the study at large: Patients were started on vaccination 4-6 weeks after radiotherapy alone, or with temozolomide cycles. General observations from the study: Changes to the top peripheral T cell clonotypes appeared unrelated to pseudoprogression.

Assay used: immunoSEQ multiplex PCR; TCRdb lists only in-frame clones, some missing. The profile shows approximately 100,000 clones, roughly 91% of them singletons. Details on this clone: Its antigen is still unknown.

Time point denoted: week 47, end of study. Each dose delivered 300 ug of mutant IDH1 20-mer peptide subcutaneously with imiquimod. Trimming cost V 4 bases and J 1 base; bases outside gene matches: 5. The length of the CDR3 is 14 residues. Germline CDR1 SGHRS, CDR2 YFSETQ. The origin of this receptor is a woman aged 50 to 65 with glioma. V is TRBV5-1 and J is TRBJ2-7; 7 bases agree with TRBD2. The material sequenced was PBMCs, taken from a glioma patient whose treatment included an IDH1 peptide vaccine. The CDR3 coding sequence is TGCGCCAGCAGCCTCATCGGGGGGTCCTACGAGCAGTACTTC. Translated: CASSLIGGSYEQYF.